Listed below are T cell receptor beta chains from one sample, sequenced in a study of OX40 agonist ivuxolimab in advanced cancers. Only in-frame clones appear in the TCRdb table, and some are missing; sequencing was by immunoSEQ multiplex PCR. The sample contains 75,000 to 80,000 clones, more than 65% of which appear only once. Sample: CD4+ or CD8+ T cells sorted from blood, taken in a trial of the OX40 agonist ivuxolimab. The receptors were gathered from an adult with an advanced solid tumor such as melanoma, head and neck, liver or kidney cancer. Both conserved end residues are part of each CDR3. Fields, in order: J gene, V gene, D gene, clone size, CDR3 protein, CDR3 DNA. A D gene is named only where the DNA matches it firmly. Size tells how often a clone was seen (once, few, many) or the class of an expanded clone, and some rows leave it out.

>TRBJ2-2|TRBV6-1|-|once
CASMGRNANTGELFF
TGTGCCAGCATGGGCCGAAACGCGAACACCGGGGAGCTGTTTTTT
>TRBJ2-7|TRBV10-1|TRBD2|few
CASTGTSGKLSSYEQYF
TGCGCCAGCACCGGGACTAGCGGGAAACTAAGCTCCTACGAGCAGTACTTC
>TRBJ2-7|TRBV5-6|-|once
CASSLTREYEQYF
TGTGCCAGCAGCTTGACGAGGGAATACGAGCAGTACTTC
>TRBJ2-7|TRBV11-2|TRBD2|-
CASSGGDPIF
TGTGCCAGCAGCGGGGGGGACCCCATCTTC
>TRBJ2-1|TRBV4-1|-|-
CASSPFGTSHSYNEQFF
TGCGCCAGCAGCCCCTTCGGGACTTCCCACTCCTACAATGAGCAGTTCTTC
>TRBJ2-7|TRBV5-1|TRBD1|-
CASSPGQGASYEQYF
TGCGCCAGCAGCCCCGGACAGGGGGCCTCCTACGAGCAGTACTTC
>TRBJ2-1|TRBV2|-|-
CASGSLSSYNEQFF
TGTGCCAGCGGTTCGCTTAGCTCCTACAATGAGCAGTTCTTC
>TRBJ1-3|TRBV9|TRBD1|-
CASSEGQGASSGNTIYF
TGTGCCAGCAGCGAAGGACAGGGGGCGAGCTCTGGAAACACCATATATTTT
>TRBJ2-2|TRBV6-6|-|-
CASKVQGTGELFF
TGTGCCAGCAAGGTTCAAGGGACCGGGGAGCTGTTTTTT
>TRBJ2-5|TRBV7-2|TRBD2|-
CASSLGTSGRGETQYF
TGTGCCAGCAGCCTAGGGACTAGCGGGAGAGGTGAGACCCAGTACTTC
>TRBJ2-2|TRBV9|TRBD2|-
CASSGTGELFF
TGTGCCAGTAGCGGGACCGGGGAGCTGTTTTTT
>TRBJ2-1|TRBV19|TRBD2|-
CASSSRTSGSYEQFF
TGTGCCAGTAGTTCCCGGACTAGCGGGAGCTATGAGCAGTTCTTC
>TRBJ2-7|TRBV7-8|-|once
CASSVVVDKSYEQYF
TGTGCCAGCAGCGTGGTGGTGGACAAGTCCTACGAGCAGTACTTC